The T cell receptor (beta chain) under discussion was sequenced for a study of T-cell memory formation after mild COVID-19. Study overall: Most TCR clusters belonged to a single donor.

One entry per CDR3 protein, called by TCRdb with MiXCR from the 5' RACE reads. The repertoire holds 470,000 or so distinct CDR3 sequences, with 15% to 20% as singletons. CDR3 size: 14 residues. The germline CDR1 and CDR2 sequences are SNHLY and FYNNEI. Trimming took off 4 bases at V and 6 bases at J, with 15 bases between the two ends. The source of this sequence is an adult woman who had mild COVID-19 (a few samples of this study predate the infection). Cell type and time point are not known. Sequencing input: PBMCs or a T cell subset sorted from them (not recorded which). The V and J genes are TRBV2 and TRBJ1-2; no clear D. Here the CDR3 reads CASSVQPGVHGYTF. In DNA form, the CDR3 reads TGTGCCAGCAGTGTGCAACCGGGAGTACATGGCTACACCTTC.